This T cell receptor beta chain was profiled in a study of CD8 T cells in ankylosing spondylitis. Germline CDR1 is LNHDA and CDR2 is SQIVND (reference sequence). The CDR3 is made up of 15 amino acids. The junction had 9 bases not matched to a gene; V was cut back by 9 bases and J by 6 bases. This clonotype was observed a handful of times. The antigen is unknown. Findings of the study overall: Reports say disease-linked clones showed up significantly more in matched ankylosing spondylitis synovial fluid.

Each CDR3 protein gets one entry after TCRdb re-called the 5' RACE reads with MiXCR. Of around 280,000 distinct CDR3 sequences detected, 20% appear once; the ten largest clones hold roughly 8%. The clonotype comes from a male donor with ankylosing spondylitis or in good health (not recorded which). Sequences were obtained from blood, either unsorted or a sorted T cell fraction (not recorded which). The chain carries TRBV19 and TRBJ1-5; the match to TRBD1 covers 12 bases. DNA for the CDR3: TGTGCCAGCAAAACGGGACAGGGGGCTATTCAGCCCCAGCATTTT. Amino acids: CASKTGQGAIQPQHF.